This entry lists 29 T cell receptor beta chains sequenced from one sample in a study of T cell responses to AZD1222 COVID-19 vaccine. Generated by immunoSEQ multiplex PCR, the TCRdb table keeps only in-frame clones and is missing some. Of roughly 180,000 clones in the sample, about 90% were seen once. Sequencing was performed on peripheral blood, taken 28 days after the second AZD1222 dose. The origin of the receptors is an adult who received the AZD1222 COVID-19 vaccine.

This clone turned up a few times. The chain recombines TRBV11-3 with TRBJ1-2; D may be TRBD1 (5 bases). V was clipped by 1 base and J by 5 bases, with 11 bases between them. The CDR3 is made up of 14 amino acids. The germline gives CDR1 SGHNT, CDR2 YENEEA. The CDR3 DNA is TGTGCCAGCAGCTTAGTTCAGGGAAGGTATGGCTACACCTTC. Protein product: CASSLVQGRYGYTF. Variable domain in full (rest from reference TRBV11-3 and TRBJ1-2): EAGVVQSPRYKIIEKKQPVAFWCNPISGHNTLYWYLQNLGQGPELLIRYENEEAVDDSQLPKDRFSAERLKGVDSTLKIQPAELGDSAVYLCASSLVQGRYGYTFGSGTRLTVV.

The rearrangement links TRBV7-2 to TRBJ2-1; 16 nucleotides align to TRBD2. Germline V gene data show CDR1 as SGHTA and CDR2 as FQGNSA. Losses at the gene ends were 0 bases for V and 7 bases for J; bases not matched to a gene: 15. This CDR3 is 21 amino acids long. CDR3 nucleotide sequence: TGTGCCAGCAGCTTAGCGATCCCGGGACTAGCGGGAGGGCCCTCAGGGAATGAGCAGTTCTTC. This encodes CASSLAIPGLAGGPSGNEQFF.

The chain is built from TRBV6-5 and TRBJ1-3, with TRBD1 as a possible D gene (6 bases). The CDR3 has 14 residues. V was cut by 7 bases and J by 0 bases, with 10 bases left in between. Germline assignment: CDR1 MNHEY and CDR2 SVGAGI. The CDR3, as DNA: TGTGCCAGCACCACAGGGAGCTCTGGAAACACCATATATTTT. Residues: CASTTGSSGNTIYF.

This clone was seen more than once but under ten times. Other DNA sequences in this specimen translate into the identical CDR3. V is TRBV12-3 or TRBV12-4 and J is TRBJ1-1, with TRBD1 as a possible D gene (5 bases). This CDR3 comprises 13 residues. V was shortened by 3 bases and J by 1 base, with 6 bases between the two germline ends. CDR3 in amino acids: CASSLGPNTEAFF. CDR3 nucleotides: TGTGCCAGCAGTTTGGGACCGAACACTGAAGCTTTCTTT.

This clone was seen once. The chain joins TRBV27 to TRBJ2-7, with 11 bases aligning to TRBD2. The CDR3 contains 15 residues. J gave up 3 bases and V 5 bases, and 6 bases lay outside the gene matches. The germline V gene has CDR1 MNHEY and CDR2 SMNVEV (reference sequence). This CDR3 is CASSGGTSGRYEQYF. As DNA, the CDR3 is TGTGCCAGCAGTGGAGGGACTAGCGGTCGCTACGAGCAGTACTTC.

The chain links TRBV13 to TRBJ2-3; possibly TRBD1 or TRBD2 for D (5 bases each). The CDR3 runs 17 residues. With 2 bases removed from V and 4 bases from J, the gap between germline ends came to 19 bases. Germline V gene lookup returns CDR1 PRHDT and CDR2 FYEKMQ (reference sequence). This CDR3 is CASSLSLGLASADTQYF. The CDR3 DNA reads as TGTGCCAGCAGCTTAAGTTTGGGGCTAGCCTCCGCAGATACGCAGTATTTT.

In its sample, this clone was seen once. CDR3 region: CASNPGQGVWTEAFF. As DNA, the CDR3 is TGTGCCAGCAACCCCGGACAGGGGGTTTGGACTGAAGCTTTCTTT. The rearrangement uses TRBV3-1 (or the pseudogene TRBV3-2) and TRBJ1-1; 10 positions match TRBD1. Germline V gene data show CDR1 as LGHDT and CDR2 as YNNKEL (reference sequence). With V trimmed by 7 bases and J by 5 bases, 10 bases remained unmatched. The CDR3 contains 15 residues.

This chain joins TRBV11-2 and TRBJ1-1; the match to TRBD1 covers 7 bases. Germline V gene lookup returns CDR1 SGHAT and CDR2 FQNNGV. This CDR3 region has 17 residues. Losses at the gene ends were 5 bases for V and 4 bases for J; bases not matched to a gene: 16. The DNA for the CDR3 is TGTGCCAGCAGCGGTCGACAGGGATTGACGGGGGCCACTGAAGCTTTCTTT. Its protein product is CASSGRQGLTGATEAFF.

The J gene is TRBJ2-7, the V gene TRBV9; TRBD2 agrees at 7 bases. Germline trimming cut 3 bases from V and 5 bases from J; bases unmatched to any gene: 11. The germline gives CDR1 SGDLS, CDR2 YYNGEE. The CDR3 loop spans 15 amino acids. CDR3 protein: CASSEVGTTVDEQYF. In DNA, the CDR3 is TGTGCCAGCAGCGAGGTGGGGACTACAGTCGACGAGCAGTACTTC. Together with reference TRBV9 and TRBJ2-7, the CDR3 gives the full variable domain: DSGVTQTPKHLITATGQRVTLRCSPRSGDLSVYWYQQSLDQGLQFLIQYYNGEERAKGNILERFSAQQFPDLHSELNLSSLELGDSALYFCASSEVGTTVDEQYFGPGTRLTVT.

The chain employs TRBV2 and TRBJ2-2; possibly TRBD1 or TRBD2 for D (6 bases each). This CDR3 comprises 14 residues. Trimming removed 7 bases from V and 5 bases from J, with 14 bases in between. Germline lookup yields CDR1 SNHLY and CDR2 FYNNEI. CDR3 in DNA: TGTGCCAGCAAAGGGGGGTCGGATACCGGGGAGCTGTTTTTT. Translating it yields CASKGGSDTGELFF.

The chain is built from TRBV6-5 and TRBJ2-5; 7 bases agree with TRBD1. The junction had 6 bases not matched to a gene; V was cut back by 7 bases and J by 4 bases. Germline V gene lookup returns CDR1 MNHEY and CDR2 SVGAGI. This CDR3 spans 13 amino acids. The CDR3 loop reads CASTGQVRETQYF. The CDR3 nucleotides are TGTGCCAGCACCGGACAGGTCCGAGAGACCCAGTACTTC.

This sequence joins TRBV28 and TRBJ2-1; D is perhaps TRBD1 or TRBD2 (5 bases each). Germline-derived CDR1 and CDR2 are MDHEN and SYDVKM. The germline V and J ends were trimmed by 5 bases and 10 bases, with 18 bases remaining between them. This CDR3 is built from 14 residues. The CDR3 here is CASSPPVRRDEQFF. CDR3 DNA sequence: TGTGCCAGCAGTCCGCCCGTTCGTCGGGACGAGCAGTTCTTC.

The chain recombines TRBV18 with TRBJ2-5, with D tentatively TRBD1 or TRBD2 (6 bases each). There are 15 residues in the CDR3. V gave up 5 bases and J gave up 2 bases, with 15 bases separating them. Per the germline V gene, CDR1 is KGHSH and CDR2 is LQKENI. The CDR3 nucleotides read TGTGCCAGCTCAGCTACAGGGACTTTACAAGAGACCCAGTACTTC. This gives the protein CASSATGTLQETQYF.

This chain links TRBV5-8 with TRBJ2-7; 7 bases are shared with TRBD1. Germline CDR1 SGHTS, CDR2 YDEGEE. After removal of 4 bases from V and 3 bases from J, the junction contained 4 bases not matched to a gene. CDR3 length: 13 amino acids. The CDR3 nucleotides are TGTGCCAGCAGCCTACAGGGGTTCTACGAGCAGTACTTC. Translating it yields CASSLQGFYEQYF.

In this sample, this clone turned up a few times. J is TRBJ1-1 and V is TRBV10-3; no clear D gene. This CDR3 has 11 residues. The ends were cut back, 4 bases at V and 8 bases at J, with 8 bases in the middle. Germline CDR1 is ENHRY and CDR2 is SYGVKD. CDR3 nucleotide sequence: TGTGCCATCAGTGCCGGCCTGGAAGCTTTCTTT. Translated: CAISAGLEAFF.

The gene calls are TRBV6-4 and TRBJ1-2; perhaps TRBD1 as D (5 bases). The CDR3 runs to 16 residues. The germline V and J ends were trimmed by 0 bases and 4 bases, with 15 bases remaining between them. Germline CDR1 reads MRHNA; CDR2 reads SNTAGT. This CDR3 is CASSDSIGGRLYGYTF. The CDR3 DNA follows: TGTGCCAGCAGTGACTCGATCGGGGGAAGGCTCTATGGCTACACCTTC.

The chain joins TRBV30 to TRBJ1-5; D possibly corresponds to TRBD1 (5 bases). Trimming removed 0 bases at V and 0 bases at J, with 9 bases between. CDR3 length: 15 residues. Per the germline V gene, CDR1 is GTSNPN and CDR2 is SVGIG (reference sequence). CDR3 bases: TGTGCCTGGAGTGTAGGGGACTATAGCAATCAGCCCCAGCATTTT. Residues: CAWSVGDYSNQPQHF.

The chain joins TRBV29-1 to TRBJ2-7, with D perhaps matching TRBD2 (5 bases). Per germline, CDR1 SQVTM and CDR2 ANQGSEA. The CDR3 runs 10 residues. V was trimmed by 7 bases and J by 5 bases, leaving 9 bases between them. CDR3 amino acids: CSAAGDEQYF. CDR3 nucleotides: TGCAGCGCGGCCGGGGACGAGCAGTACTTC.

The chain joins TRBV6-1 to TRBJ1-1; D unclear. The CDR3 consists of 15 residues. Germline loops: CDR1 MNHNS, CDR2 SASEGT. V was cut by 1 base and J by 2 bases, with 11 bases left in between. CDR3 loop: CASSEGFLGNTEAFF. Written as DNA, the CDR3 is TGTGCCAGCAGTGAAGGTTTTCTGGGTAACACTGAAGCTTTCTTT.

V is TRBV10-3 and J is TRBJ2-2; D might be TRBD2 (6 bases). This CDR3 is built from 17 residues. Between the trimmed V and J ends, which lost 6 bases and 0 bases, there was a span of 17 bases. Germline V lookup: CDR1 ENHRY, CDR2 SYGVKD. CDR3 amino acids: CAIRVGRWEANTGELFF. CDR3 DNA: TGTGCCATCAGGGTCGGTAGGTGGGAGGCGAACACCGGGGAGCTGTTTTTT.

CDR3 coding DNA: TGTGCCAGCCAAAAAGGGGGGGATTCGAACACTGAAGCTTTCTTT. It yields the protein CASQKGGDSNTEAFF. The J gene is TRBJ1-1, the V gene TRBV25-1; weak D call: TRBD1 (6 bases). This CDR3 spans 15 amino acids. The germline gives CDR1 MGHDK, CDR2 SYGVNS. The V end lost 8 bases, the J end lost 1 base, and 17 bases lay between the germline ends.

The chain carries TRBV6-1 and TRBJ1-2; weak D call: TRBD1 (5 bases). The CDR3 loop spans 14 amino acids. V was cut by 1 base and J by 7 bases, with 13 bases left in between. CDR1 and CDR2 (germline): MNHNS, SASEGT. The CDR3 DNA is TGTGCCAGCAGTGAAGGGCAGGGACTACGTGGCTACACCTTC. Amino acid sequence: CASSEGQGLRGYTF.

Worth noting for this clone: This specimen includes other DNA sequences encoding the same CDR3. CDR3 residues: CASSQGRGYTEAFF. For the CDR3, the DNA is TGTGCCAGCAGCCAAGGCAGGGGGTACACTGAAGCTTTCTTT. This rearrangement joins TRBV3-1 (or the pseudogene TRBV3-2) to TRBJ1-1; 7 bases fit TRBD1. Germline assignment: CDR1 LGHDT and CDR2 YNNKEL (reference sequence). With V trimmed by 1 base and J by 3 bases, 2 bases remained unmatched. There are 14 residues in the CDR3.

This chain connects TRBV3-1 (or the pseudogene TRBV3-2) to TRBJ2-2; D gene ambiguous. With 5 bases removed from V and 8 bases from J, the gap between germline ends came to 18 bases. Per germline, CDR1 LGHDT and CDR2 YNNKEL (reference sequence). This CDR3 has 15 amino acids. In DNA, the CDR3 is TGTGCCAGCAGCTACGAGTCTACCCGGGCAGGGGAGCTGTTTTTT. The encoded protein is CASSYESTRAGELFF.

The V call is TRBV6-5, the J call TRBJ1-2; 8 bases agree with TRBD1. Germline trimming cut 9 bases from V and 4 bases from J; bases unmatched to any gene: 4. Germline loops: CDR1 MNHEY, CDR2 SVGAGI. This CDR3 is 12 amino acids long. Written as DNA, the CDR3 is TGTGCCAGTGACAGGGGCTTCTATGGCTACACCTTC. Protein product: CASDRGFYGYTF.

The chain is built from TRBV13 and TRBJ2-2, with TRBD1 matching 7 bases. The CDR3 has 15 amino acids. Germline CDR1 reads PRHDT; CDR2 reads FYEKMQ (reference sequence). The ends lost 4 bases at V and 1 base at J; junction bases unmatched: 3. CDR3 nucleotide sequence: TGTGCCAGCAGCTCCGGGACAGAGAACACCGGGGAGCTGTTTTTT. Its translation: CASSSGTENTGELFF. The entire variable domain, with the rest obtained from reference TRBV13 and TRBJ2-2, is as follows: AAGVIQSPRHLIKEKRETATLKCYPIPRHDTVYWYQQGPGQDPQFLISFYEKMQSDKGSIPDRFSAQQFSDYHSELNMSSLELGDSALYFCASSSGTENTGELFFGEGSRLTVL.

The V and J genes are TRBV19 and TRBJ1-4; D is uncertain. The CDR3 sequence is 13 residues long. The V gene's germline CDR1 is LNHDA and CDR2 SQIVND (reference sequence). Trimming removed 7 bases from V and 8 bases from J, with 14 bases in between. CDR3: CASTRGYEEKLFF. DNA of the CDR3: TGTGCCAGTACCCGGGGATACGAGGAAAAACTGTTTTTT.

The CDR3: CASSEHLNQPQHF. In DNA form, the CDR3 reads TGTGCCAGCAGTGAACACCTCAATCAGCCCCAGCATTTT. The V and J genes are TRBV2 and TRBJ1-5, with unresolved D. The germline V and J ends were trimmed by 2 bases and 3 bases, with 5 bases remaining between them. CDR1 and CDR2 from the germline V gene are SNHLY and FYNNEI. There are 13 residues in the CDR3.

J is TRBJ2-2 and V is TRBV19, with 7 bases that match TRBD1. CDR1 LNHDA and CDR2 SQIVND come from the germline V gene (reference sequence). This CDR3 is built from 15 residues. Trimming cost V 7 bases and J 2 bases; bases outside gene matches: 7. The CDR3 region is CASTLGQTNTGELFF. Here the CDR3 DNA reads TGTGCCAGTACCCTGGGACAGACCAACACCGGGGAGCTGTTTTTT.